The clone carrying this T cell receptor beta chain was seen at least ten times. J gave up 3 bases and V 1 base, and 2 bases lay outside the gene matches. Germline loops: CDR1 LGHNA, CDR2 YSLEER. The CDR3 has 14 amino acids. Using RNA template, CDR3s of TCR alpha and beta were amplified with iRepertoire arm-PCR. MiXCR, run by TCRdb on the multiplex PCR reads, gives a single entry per CDR3 protein. In the table there are 40,000 or so distinct CDR3 sequences, around 22% of which are singletons. This entry comes from a study of glioma-infiltrating T cells. Sequencing used glioma tissue, nonneoplastic brain tissue, or PBMCs (not recorded which). The receptor was isolated from a human donor with low-grade glioma or glioblastoma, undergoing nonglioma brain surgery, or in good health (not recorded which). This sequence joins TRBV4-3 and TRBJ2-7; TRBD1 agrees at 8 bases. The CDR3, as DNA: TGCGCCAGCAGCCAAGGGACAGGGAACTACGAGCAGTACTTC. Translating gives CASSQGTGNYEQYF.